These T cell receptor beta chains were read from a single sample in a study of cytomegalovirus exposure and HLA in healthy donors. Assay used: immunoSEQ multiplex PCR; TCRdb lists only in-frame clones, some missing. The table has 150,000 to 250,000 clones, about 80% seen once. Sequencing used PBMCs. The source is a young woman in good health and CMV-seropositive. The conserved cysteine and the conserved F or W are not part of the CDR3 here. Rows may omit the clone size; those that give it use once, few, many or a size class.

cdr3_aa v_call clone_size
ASSSRQGVNTEAF TRBV5-1 -
ASSFGTGGLNTEAF TRBV7-6 -
ASSSRTGRQPQH TRBV5-8 once
ASSQGALRMGNEQF TRBV4-1 -
ASSVDRGNYGYT TRBV5-1 -
ASSLGRDRHYGYT TRBV7-8 once
ASKTSGRRTDTQY TRBV10-1 once
ASRDPDFEAF TRBV2 -
ASSGLPYEQY TRBV6-1 -
ASNPTPRGRLTEAF TRBV5-1 -
ASSRTSGDQTDTQY TRBV11-2 -
ASSLRTGVVQETQY TRBV7-8 -
ASSLEPTGNTEAF TRBV7-2 -
ASSEQGAHGYT TRBV2 -
ASSVVSRGASGNEQF TRBV9 -
ASSLQGGAGTEAF TRBV7-9 -
SVETGAGGVGTDTQY TRBV29-1 -
AIRTGLAGEGEQF TRBV10-3 -
ASSQGEGASTDTQY TRBV4-3 -
ASKARMVSGYT TRBV6-5 -
ASSVDLAGGVTGELF TRBV9 -
ASSQVFRDRAGHGYT TRBV4-1 few
ARSVLRQGQPQH TRBV30 -
ASSFRGLASIETQY TRBV27 -
ASSNRDRGYEQY TRBV7-9 -